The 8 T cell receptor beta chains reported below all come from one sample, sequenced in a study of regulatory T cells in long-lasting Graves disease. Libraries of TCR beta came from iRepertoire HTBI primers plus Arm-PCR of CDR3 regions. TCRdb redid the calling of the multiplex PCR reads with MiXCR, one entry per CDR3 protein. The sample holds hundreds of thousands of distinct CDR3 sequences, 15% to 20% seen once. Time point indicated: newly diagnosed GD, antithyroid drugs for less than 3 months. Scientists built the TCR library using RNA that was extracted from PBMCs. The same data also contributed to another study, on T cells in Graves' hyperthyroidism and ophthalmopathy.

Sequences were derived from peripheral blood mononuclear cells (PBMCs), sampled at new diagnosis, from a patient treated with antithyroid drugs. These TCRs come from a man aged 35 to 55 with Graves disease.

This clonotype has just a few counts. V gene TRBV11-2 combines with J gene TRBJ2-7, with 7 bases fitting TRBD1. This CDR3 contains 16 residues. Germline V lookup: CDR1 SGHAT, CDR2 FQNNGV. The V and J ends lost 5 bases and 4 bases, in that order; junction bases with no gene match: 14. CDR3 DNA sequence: TGTGCCAGCAGCCGAGGACAGGCGATTGGCTTGTACGAGCAGTACTTC. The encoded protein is CASSRGQAIGLYEQYF.

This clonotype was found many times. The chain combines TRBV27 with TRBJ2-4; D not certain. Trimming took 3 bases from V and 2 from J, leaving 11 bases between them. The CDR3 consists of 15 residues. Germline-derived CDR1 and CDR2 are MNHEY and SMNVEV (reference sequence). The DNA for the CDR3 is TGTGCCAGCAGTTTGTTAGGTACACCCAAAAACATTCAGTACTTC. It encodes CASSLLGTPKNIQYF.

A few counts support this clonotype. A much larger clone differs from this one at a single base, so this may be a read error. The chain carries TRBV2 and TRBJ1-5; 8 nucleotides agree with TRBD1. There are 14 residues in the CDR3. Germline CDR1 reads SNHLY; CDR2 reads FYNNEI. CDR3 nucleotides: TGTACCAGCAGAGCAGGGGGCGGTAATCAGCCCCAGCATTTT. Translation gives CTSRAGGGNQPQHF.

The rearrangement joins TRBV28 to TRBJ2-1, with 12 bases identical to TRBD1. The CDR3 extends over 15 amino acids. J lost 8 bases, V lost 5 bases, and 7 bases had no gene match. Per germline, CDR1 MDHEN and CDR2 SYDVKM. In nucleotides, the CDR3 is TGTGCCAGCAGTCCCGTGGGACAGGGGGCCGATGAGCAGTTCTTC. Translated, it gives CASSPVGQGADEQFF.

The CDR3 nucleotides read TGTGCCAGCAGCTTAACGTTTGCAGGAAATGAGCAGTTCTTC. The encoded protein is CASSLTFAGNEQFF. The gene calls are TRBV7-3 and TRBJ2-1; D gene uncertain. Germline V lookup: CDR1 SGHTA, CDR2 FQGTGA. The CDR3 runs 14 residues. V gave up 0 bases and J gave up 7 bases, with 10 bases separating them.

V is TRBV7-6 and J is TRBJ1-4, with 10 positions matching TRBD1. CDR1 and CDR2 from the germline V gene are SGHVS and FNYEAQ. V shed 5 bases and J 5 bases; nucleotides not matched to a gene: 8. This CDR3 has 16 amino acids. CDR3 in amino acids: CASSLLPGQGNEKLFF. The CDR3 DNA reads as TGTGCCAGCAGCCTGCTACCGGGACAGGGGAATGAAAAACTGTTTTTT.

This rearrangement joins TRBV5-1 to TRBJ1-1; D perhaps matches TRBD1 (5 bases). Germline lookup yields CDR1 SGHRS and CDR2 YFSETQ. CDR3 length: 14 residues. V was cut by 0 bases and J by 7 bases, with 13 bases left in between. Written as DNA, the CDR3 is TGCGCCAGCAGCTTGGGCTCAGGGTCTCGTGAAGCTTTCTTT. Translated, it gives CASSLGSGSREAFF.

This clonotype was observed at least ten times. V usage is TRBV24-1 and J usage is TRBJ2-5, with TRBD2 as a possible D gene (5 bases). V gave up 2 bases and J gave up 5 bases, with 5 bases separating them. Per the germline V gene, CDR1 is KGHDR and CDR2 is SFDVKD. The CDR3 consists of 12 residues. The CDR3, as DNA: TGTGCCACCAGTGATTGGAGGGAGACCCAGTACTTC. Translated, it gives CATSDWRETQYF.